The clone carrying this T cell receptor beta chain was observed a handful of times. The authors prepared the TCRbeta library with unique molecular identifiers. TCRdb reprocessed the PCR reads via MiXCR and lists one record per CDR3 protein. The sample contains a few hundred thousand distinct CDR3 sequences, around 12% of which appear only once. This entry belongs to a study of T-cell reconstitution after alpha-beta-depleted transplantation in children. The receptor was isolated from a human donor who donated a stem cell graft to a child with combined immunodeficiency. The specimen comprised PBMCs from the stem cell graft donor, sampled from the stem cell graft.

CDR3 loop: CASSLSGGRPEAFF. CDR3 in DNA: TGTGCCAGCAGTTTGTCAGGGGGTCGTCCTGAAGCTTTCTTT. The chain uses TRBV28 and TRBJ1-1; 7 bases fit TRBD1. The V and J ends lost 3 bases and 6 bases, in that order; junction bases with no gene match: 7. Germline loops: CDR1 MDHEN, CDR2 SYDVKM. The CDR3 sequence is 14 residues long.